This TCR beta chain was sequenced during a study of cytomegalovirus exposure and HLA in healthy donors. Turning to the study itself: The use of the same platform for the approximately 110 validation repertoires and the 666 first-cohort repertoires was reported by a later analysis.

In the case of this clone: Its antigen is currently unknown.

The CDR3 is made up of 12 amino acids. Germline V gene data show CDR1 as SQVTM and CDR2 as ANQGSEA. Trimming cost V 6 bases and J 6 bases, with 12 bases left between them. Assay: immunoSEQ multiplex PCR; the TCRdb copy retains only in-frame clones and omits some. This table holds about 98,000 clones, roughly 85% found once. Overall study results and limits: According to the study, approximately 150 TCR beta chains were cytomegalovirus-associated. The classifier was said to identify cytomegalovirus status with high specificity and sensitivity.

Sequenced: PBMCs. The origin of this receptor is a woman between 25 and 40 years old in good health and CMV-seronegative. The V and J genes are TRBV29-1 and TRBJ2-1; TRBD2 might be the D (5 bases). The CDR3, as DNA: TGCAGCGTAATGGGGAGCGCCAATGAGCAGTTCTTC. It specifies CSVMGSANEQFF.